The present TCR beta chain was sequenced within a study of blood T cell repertoires in COVID-19. Per the authors' pipeline: Nucleated cell counts were estimated from reference gene primer amplification. Method: immunoSEQ multiplex PCR; TCRdb's copy keeps in-frame clones and lacks some. V and J calls and clone size are copied from that table; D and trimming were computed from the DNA. The repertoire holds 70,000 to 90,000 clones, with 85% as singletons. This CDR3 spans 18 amino acids. In germline, CDR1 is LGHNA, CDR2 YNFKEQ. The trim removed 3 bases at V and 5 bases at J, leaving 10 bases unmatched. Patients in Seattle were enrolled during active infection, then followed longitudinally.

The origin of this receptor is a middle-aged man with COVID-19, enrolled during active disease. Specimen: peripheral blood. This chain uses TRBV4-2 with TRBJ2-3; 14 nucleotides line up with TRBD2. CDR3 DNA: TGTGCCAGCAGCCATGAACCGGGACTAGCGGGAGCGGGAGATACGCAGTATTTT. It yields the protein CASSHEPGLAGAGDTQYF.